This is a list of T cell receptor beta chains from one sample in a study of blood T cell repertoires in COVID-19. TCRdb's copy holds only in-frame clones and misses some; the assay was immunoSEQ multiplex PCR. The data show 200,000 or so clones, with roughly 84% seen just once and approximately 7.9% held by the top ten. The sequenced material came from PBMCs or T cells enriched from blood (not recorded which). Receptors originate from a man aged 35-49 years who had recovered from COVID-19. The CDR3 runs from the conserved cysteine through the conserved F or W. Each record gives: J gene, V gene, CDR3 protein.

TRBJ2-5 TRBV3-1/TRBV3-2 CASGNTASGETQYF
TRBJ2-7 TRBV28 CASRGALGTASSGGYEQYF
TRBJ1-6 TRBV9 CASSVVPSNSPLHF
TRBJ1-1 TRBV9 CASSAVLGGGGTEAFF
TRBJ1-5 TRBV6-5 CASRLGGSNQPQHF
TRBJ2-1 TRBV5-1 CASSEWEISYNEQFF
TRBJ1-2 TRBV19 CASSGQGLGGYTF
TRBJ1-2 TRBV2 CASSVGLYGYTF
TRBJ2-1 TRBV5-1 CASGLRQGSDNEQFF
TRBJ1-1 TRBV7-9 CASSLGDIEAFF
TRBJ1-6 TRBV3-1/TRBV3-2 CASSPTETGYNSPLHF
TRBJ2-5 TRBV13 CASSPGAGVDVETQYF
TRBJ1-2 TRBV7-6 CASSLGGGNYGYTF
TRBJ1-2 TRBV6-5 CASMGGQGYGYTF